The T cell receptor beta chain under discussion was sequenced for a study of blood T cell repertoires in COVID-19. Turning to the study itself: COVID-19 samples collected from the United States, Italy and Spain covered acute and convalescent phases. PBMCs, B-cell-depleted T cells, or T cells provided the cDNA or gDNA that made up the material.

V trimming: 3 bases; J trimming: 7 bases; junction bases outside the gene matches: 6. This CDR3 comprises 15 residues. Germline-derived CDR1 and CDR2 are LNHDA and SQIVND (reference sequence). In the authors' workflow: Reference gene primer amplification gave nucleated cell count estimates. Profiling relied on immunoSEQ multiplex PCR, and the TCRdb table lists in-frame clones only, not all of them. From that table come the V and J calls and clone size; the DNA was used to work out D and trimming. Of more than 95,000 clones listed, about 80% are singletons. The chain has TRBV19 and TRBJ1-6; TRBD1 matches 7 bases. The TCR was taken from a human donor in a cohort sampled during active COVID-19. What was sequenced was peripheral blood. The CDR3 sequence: CASSIGRGANSPLHF. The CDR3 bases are TGTGCCAGTAGTATCGGCAGGGGGGCGAATTCACCCCTCCACTTT. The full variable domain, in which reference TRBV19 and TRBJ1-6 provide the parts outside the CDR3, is DGGITQSPKYLFRKEGQNVTLSCEQNLNHDAMYWYRQDPGQGLRLIYYSQIVNDFQKGDIAEGYSVSREKKESFPLTVTSAQKNPTAFYLCASSIGRGANSPLHFGNGTRLTVT.